This T cell receptor beta chain emerged from a study of T cell responses to AZD1222 COVID-19 vaccine. Remarks on this clone: The target antigen is unknown.

Study results and limitations: A reported finding is that nearly half of spike-specific TCRs target unmutated variant regions.

With 2 bases clipped from V and 4 bases from J, the junction kept 8 bases outside the gene matches. The germline gives CDR1 MNHEY, CDR2 SVGAGI. The CDR3 is made up of 16 amino acids. Only in-frame clones appear in the TCRdb table, and some are missing; sequencing was by immunoSEQ multiplex PCR. This table has about 92,000 clones, 85% to 90% appearing once. This TCR was recovered from an adult in good health. The starting material was peripheral blood, obtained on day 0 of AZD1222 vaccination. The gene calls are TRBV6-5 and TRBJ2-1; 7 bases align to TRBD2. The DNA for the CDR3 is TGTGCCAGCAGTTACCTCCTAGCGGACGTATACAATGAGCAGTTCTTC. This encodes CASSYLLADVYNEQFF.